Below, 32 T cell receptor beta chains from the same sample are listed, as sequenced in a study of CD4 T cells in relation to SARS-CoV-2 and coronaviruses. Before the COVID-19 pandemic, during about 2010-2019, CD4+ T cells were taken from unexposed donors. CD4+ T cells were isolated from the cells after more than nine days of culture. The protocol was immunoSEQ multiplex PCR, while the TCRdb copy is restricted to in-frame clones and leaves out a portion. The data show around 15,000 clones, approximately 81% seen once. Which antigens these TCRs recognize remains unknown. The sequenced sample was CD4+ T cells from PBMCs, cultured in vitro. These receptors came from a human donor in good health.

Only a few counts were recorded for this clone. The V gene is TRBV4-2, the J gene TRBJ2-1; no firm D call. Germline V lookup: CDR1 LGHNA, CDR2 YNFKEQ. V was shortened by 2 bases and J by 9 bases, with 11 bases between the two germline ends. The CDR3 has 13 residues. The CDR3 DNA sequence: TGTGCCAGCAGCCAATCCCGGGCTGGTGAGCAGTTCTTC. Translating it yields CASSQSRAGEQFF.

The CDR3 is CASSPSRNSREQYF. The CDR3 DNA sequence: TGTGCCAGCAGCCCATCCAGGAACTCACGGGAGCAGTACTTC. This sequence joins TRBV5-6 and TRBJ2-7, with unresolved D. Germline V gene data show CDR1 as SGHDT and CDR2 as YYEEEE. Trimming pared 4 bases from V and 7 bases from J, leaving 18 bases between. The CDR3 spans 14 residues.

V is TRBV5-1 and J is TRBJ1-2, with 7 bases aligning to TRBD1. The germline V gene encodes CDR1 SGHRS and CDR2 YFSETQ. V shed 4 bases, J shed 2 bases, and the junction held 5 bases outside the gene matches. The CDR3 covers 14 residues. The CDR3 here is CASSTLQGNYGYTF. CDR3 DNA sequence: TGCGCCAGCAGCACCTTACAGGGGAACTATGGCTACACCTTC.

This chain connects TRBV28 to TRBJ1-2, with 8 bases lining up with TRBD1. J gave up 2 bases and V 2 bases, and 10 bases lay outside the gene matches. The CDR3 consists of 17 residues. From germline, CDR1 is MDHEN and CDR2 SYDVKM. The CDR3 loop reads CASSLEFGTGANYGYTF. DNA for the CDR3: TGTGCCAGCAGTTTAGAGTTCGGGACAGGCGCGAACTATGGCTACACCTTC.

The count of this clone is one. V is TRBV2 and J is TRBJ2-3; no firm D call. Trimming shortened V by 6 bases and J by 0 bases, and 16 bases separated the two germline ends. Germline CDR1 SNHLY, CDR2 FYNNEI. There are 16 residues in the CDR3. In DNA, the CDR3 is TGTGCCAGCAGAGAGATTAGTGGGTTTAGCACAGATACGCAGTATTTT. This codes for CASREISGFSTDTQYF.

This clone was observed a single time. This chain links TRBV4-1 with TRBJ2-1, with TRBD2 identical over 11 bases. The germline V gene encodes CDR1 MGHRA and CDR2 YSYEKL. This CDR3 is 16 amino acids long. The ends lost 4 bases at V and 7 bases at J; junction bases unmatched: 9. The CDR3 sequence is CASSPNSGGARNEQFF. Here the CDR3 DNA reads TGCGCCAGCAGCCCTAATAGCGGGGGGGCTCGGAATGAGCAGTTCTTC.

The chain combines TRBV5-3 with TRBJ1-4; 8 bases are shared with TRBD1. TRBV5-3 belongs to the ORF category, with a function that is uncertain. CDR3 length: 16 residues. V lost 4 bases and J lost 11; bases outside the gene matches: 16. The CDR3, as DNA: TGTGCCAGAAGCAGACACCAGGGGGCCTATATCGCGAAACTGTTTTTT. It specifies CARSRHQGAYIAKLFF.

CDR3 nucleotides: TGCGCCAGCAGCTTGGGGGGGTACGAAGATACGCAGTATTTT. It encodes CASSLGGYEDTQYF. This chain connects TRBV5-1 to TRBJ2-3; D is possibly TRBD1 or TRBD2 (5 bases each). Germline-derived CDR1 and CDR2 are SGHRS and YFSETQ. This CDR3 has 14 amino acids. With 0 bases removed from V and 5 bases from J, the gap between germline ends came to 10 bases.

The V call is TRBV18, the J call TRBJ2-1; 9 bases fit TRBD1. Germline trimming cut 2 bases from V and 8 bases from J; bases unmatched to any gene: 10. Per germline, CDR1 KGHSH and CDR2 LQKENI. CDR3 length equals 16 residues. CDR3 nucleotide sequence: TGTGCCAGCTCACCAACTAGGACAGGGGAAATTGATGAGCAGTTCTTC. This gives the protein CASSPTRTGEIDEQFF. The entire variable domain, with the rest obtained from reference TRBV18 and TRBJ2-1, is as follows: NAGVMQNPRHLVRRRGQEARLRCSPMKGHSHVYWYRQLPEEGLKFMVYLQKENIIDESGMPKERFSAEFPKEGPSILRIQQVVRGDSAAYFCASSPTRTGEIDEQFFGPGTRLTVL.

V and J are TRBV11-2 and TRBJ2-3; D is undetermined. This CDR3 has 14 residues. Germline CDR1 SGHAT, CDR2 FQNNGV. Trimming removed 2 bases from V and 2 bases from J, with 8 bases in between. The CDR3 spells CASSLMGSTDTQYF. CDR3 in DNA: TGTGCCAGCAGCTTAATGGGGTCCACAGATACGCAGTATTTT. The variable domain in full, completed from reference TRBV11-2 and TRBJ2-3, reads EAGVAQSPRYKIIEKRQSVAFWCNPISGHATLYWYQQILGQGPKLLIQFQNNGVVDDSQLPKDRFSAERLKGVDSTLKIQPAKLEDSAVYLCASSLMGSTDTQYFGPGTRLTVL.

The chain joins TRBV11-3 to TRBJ1-6; D call uncertain. Germline V lookup: CDR1 SGHNT, CDR2 YENEEA. The CDR3 has 16 residues. Trimming pared 1 base from V and 10 bases from J, leaving 17 bases between. As DNA, the CDR3 is TGTGCCAGCAGCTTAGTCACAGCCCAACTAGACTCACCCCTCCACTTT. Residues: CASSLVTAQLDSPLHF.

This sequence joins TRBV5-1 and TRBJ2-1; either TRBD1 or TRBD2 may supply D (5 bases each). V gave up 3 bases and J gave up 9 bases, with 22 bases separating them. Germline loops: CDR1 SGHRS, CDR2 YFSETQ. The CDR3 has 16 amino acids. The DNA for the CDR3 is TGCGCCAGCAGCTGGGGCCCGACCTCCTCGGCGGGTGAGCAGTTCTTC. Amino acids: CASSWGPTSSAGEQFF.

V usage is TRBV12-5 and J usage is TRBJ1-4; 8 bases agree with TRBD1. The CDR3 totals 14 residues. The V and J ends lost 6 bases and 8 bases, in that order; junction bases with no gene match: 8. The V gene's germline CDR1 is LGHNT and CDR2 FRNRAP. The CDR3 nucleotides are TGTGCTAGTGGACCCAGGGGGCTGGGGGAAAAACTGTTTTTT. This codes for CASGPRGLGEKLFF.

This chain connects TRBV11-2 to TRBJ2-3; TRBD1 matches at 8 bases. Trimming cost V 3 bases and J 3 bases; bases outside gene matches: 8. CDR3 length: 16 residues. Germline V gives CDR1 SGHAT, CDR2 FQNNGV. As DNA, the CDR3 is TGTGCCAGCAGCTTGGACAGGGCAGTTGGGACAGATACGCAGTATTTT. As protein: CASSLDRAVGTDTQYF.

This clone occurred a few times. V usage is TRBV7-2 and J usage is TRBJ1-6; D is unresolved. Trimming took 1 base from V and 7 from J, leaving 11 bases between them. Germline lookup yields CDR1 SGHTA and CDR2 FQGNSA. CDR3 size: 15 residues. The CDR3 loop is CASSLVGGENSPLHF. The DNA of the CDR3 is TGTGCCAGCAGCTTAGTGGGCGGGGAGAATTCACCCCTCCACTTT.

There are a few counts of this clone. The V call is TRBV27, the J call TRBJ2-3; possible D gene TRBD2, 6 bases. Trimming pared 6 bases from V and 3 bases from J, leaving 19 bases between. This CDR3 is built from 16 residues. The germline CDR1 and CDR2 sequences are MNHEY and SMNVEV (reference sequence). CDR3 loop: CASSPAGGSRTDTQYF. Here the CDR3 DNA reads TGTGCCAGCAGCCCGGCCGGGGGTAGCCGGACAGATACGCAGTATTTT.

The chain is built from TRBV5-6 and TRBJ1-2; 10 positions agree with TRBD1. The CDR3 is made up of 14 amino acids. Trimming removed 4 bases from V and 2 bases from J; junction bases left unmatched: 2. CDR1 and CDR2 from the germline V gene are SGHDT and YYEEEE. Here the CDR3 reads CASSRDRGNYGYTF. Written as DNA, the CDR3 is TGTGCCAGCAGCCGGGACAGGGGAAACTATGGCTACACCTTC.

This chain connects TRBV7-9 to TRBJ2-2, with TRBD2 matching 7 bases. V lost 10 bases and J lost 4; bases outside the gene matches: 15. Germline assignment: CDR1 SEHNR and CDR2 FQNEAQ (reference sequence). The CDR3 is made up of 16 amino acids. In nucleotides, the CDR3 is TGTGCCACTTCACCTGGCGGTCGGGGGGTCACCGGGGAGCTGTTTTTT. It codes for CATSPGGRGVTGELFF.

The CDR3 is CASSQGLGSNTGELFF. The DNA of the CDR3 is TGCGCCAGCAGCCAGGGGCTAGGCTCGAACACCGGGGAGCTGTTTTTT. The rearrangement links TRBV4-3 to TRBJ2-2; a possible D gene is TRBD1 (5 bases). Per the germline V gene, CDR1 is LGHNA and CDR2 is YSLEER. Trimming pared 3 bases from V and 0 bases from J, leaving 11 bases between. This CDR3 has 16 residues.

This sequence joins TRBV4-2 and TRBJ1-6, with 8 bases matching TRBD1. Per the germline V gene, CDR1 is LGHNA and CDR2 is YNFKEQ. The CDR3 has 15 residues. V trimming: 6 bases; J trimming: 10 bases; junction bases outside the gene matches: 11. In DNA form, the CDR3 reads TGTGCCAGCAGGTTATCGGACAGGGACCGATCACCCCTCCACTTT. This codes for CASRLSDRDRSPLHF.

V usage is TRBV10-2 and J usage is TRBJ2-2, with D hard to call. This CDR3 is built from 13 residues. CDR1 is WSHSY, CDR2 SAAADI, per germline. V gave up 6 bases and J gave up 5 bases, with 10 bases separating them. The CDR3 reads CASRQSLTGELFF. The CDR3 DNA follows: TGCGCCAGCAGGCAGAGTCTTACCGGGGAGCTGTTTTTT.

The chain links TRBV4-1 to TRBJ2-3; D is perhaps TRBD2 (5 bases). This CDR3 comprises 20 residues. Germline-derived CDR1 and CDR2 are MGHRA and YSYEKL. Between the trimmed V and J ends, which lost 4 bases and 2 bases, there was a span of 28 bases. The CDR3 reads CASSPRGPLTRAGITDTQYF. CDR3 nucleotides: TGCGCCAGCAGCCCTCGAGGGCCTTTAACGCGGGCCGGAATCACAGATACGCAGTATTTT.

J is TRBJ2-2 and V is TRBV18; D not resolved. In germline, CDR1 is KGHSH, CDR2 LQKENI. This CDR3 has 14 amino acids. V was pared by 4 bases and J by 2 bases, with 8 bases between. DNA for the CDR3: TGTGCCAGCTCACTGGACGGAAACACCGGGGAGCTGTTTTTT. Translated: CASSLDGNTGELFF. Looking up the rest from reference TRBV18 and TRBJ2-2 gives the full variable domain: NAGVMQNPRHLVRRRGQEARLRCSPMKGHSHVYWYRQLPEEGLKFMVYLQKENIIDESGMPKERFSAEFPKEGPSILRIQQVVRGDSAAYFCASSLDGNTGELFFGEGSRLTVL.

The chain combines TRBV5-4 with TRBJ2-3; D not certain. From germline, CDR1 is SGHNT and CDR2 YYREEE (reference sequence). The germline V and J ends were trimmed by 0 bases and 0 bases, with 8 bases remaining between them. This CDR3 is 15 amino acids long. CDR3 in DNA: TGTGCCAGCAGCTTGGAACAGCCTAGCACAGATACGCAGTATTTT. Translated: CASSLEQPSTDTQYF.

The chain carries TRBV18 and TRBJ1-1; D is undetermined. Deletions cut 3 bases from V and 5 bases from J, with 7 bases between. CDR1 is KGHSH and CDR2 is LQKENI in the germline V gene. The CDR3 covers 12 residues. The CDR3: CASSPSLTEAFF. The DNA of the CDR3 is TGTGCCAGCTCACCCTCCTTAACTGAAGCTTTCTTT. The full variable domain, its missing parts supplied by reference TRBV18 and TRBJ1-1, is NAGVMQNPRHLVRRRGQEARLRCSPMKGHSHVYWYRQLPEEGLKFMVYLQKENIIDESGMPKERFSAEFPKEGPSILRIQQVVRGDSAAYFCASSPSLTEAFFGQGTRLTVV.

This chain links TRBV19 with TRBJ2-7; TRBD2 matches 10 bases. The germline gives CDR1 LNHDA, CDR2 SQIVND (reference sequence). The CDR3 has 14 amino acids. Trimming removed 4 bases from V and 4 bases from J; junction bases left unmatched: 4. This CDR3 is CASSTGLADYEQYF. CDR3 DNA: TGTGCCAGTAGTACCGGACTAGCGGATTACGAGCAGTACTTC.

The genes are TRBV6-5 and TRBJ1-3, with a tentative D call TRBD1 (6 bases). The CDR3 loop spans 15 amino acids. Trimming stripped 6 bases from V and 4 bases from J, with 16 bases between. CDR1 is MNHEY, CDR2 SVGAGI, per germline. CDR3 in DNA: TGTGCCAGCAGCCTTGCGGGGGGCCCAGGAAACACCATATATTTT. Translation gives CASSLAGGPGNTIYF.

J is TRBJ2-7 and V is TRBV23-1, with a tentative D call TRBD2 (5 bases). TRBV23-1 is classed as an ORF, of uncertain function. Trimming took 0 bases from V and 7 from J, leaving 16 bases between them. This CDR3 is built from 15 residues. CDR3 in amino acids: CASSQSYFLPGEQYF. CDR3 DNA sequence: TGCGCCAGCAGTCAATCGTACTTTCTTCCGGGAGAGCAGTACTTC.

V usage is TRBV6-2 or TRBV6-3 and J usage is TRBJ2-1; 15 nucleotides align to TRBD2. This CDR3 region has 17 residues. CDR1 is MNHEY, CDR2 SVGEGT, per germline. V was pared by 4 bases and J by 4 bases, with 5 bases of the junction left unmatched. The CDR3 DNA reads as TGTGCCAGCAGTTCTGGGACTAGCGGGAGGAAATACAATGAGCAGTTCTTC. It is translated as CASSSGTSGRKYNEQFF.

The rearrangement links TRBV19 to TRBJ1-5; D perhaps matches TRBD1 (6 bases). V lost 5 bases to trimming and J lost 4 bases, with 18 bases between them. Germline assignment: CDR1 LNHDA and CDR2 SQIVND (reference sequence). The CDR3 runs to 16 residues. The CDR3 DNA reads TGTGCCAGTAGTTCCATACAGGGACAAGGGAATCAGCCCCAGCATTTT. This translates into CASSSIQGQGNQPQHF.

The V call is TRBV2, the J call TRBJ1-2; 11 bases align to TRBD1. V was clipped by 4 bases and J by 10 bases; unmatched bases: 8. This CDR3 is built from 14 residues. The V gene's germline CDR1 is SNHLY and CDR2 FYNNEI. In DNA form, the CDR3 reads TGTGCCAGCAGTGCTCGCGGGACAGGGGGATACTACACCTTC. This codes for CASSARGTGGYYTF.

The rearrangement joins TRBV6-5 to TRBJ2-1; TRBD1 matches at 10 bases. The CDR3 runs to 16 residues. Per the germline V gene, CDR1 is MNHEY and CDR2 is SVGAGI. The junction had 7 bases not matched to a gene; V was cut back by 4 bases and J by 4 bases. The CDR3 nucleotides read TGTGCCAGCAGTTTATGGGGACAGGGGTCATACAATGAGCAGTTCTTC. This translates into CASSLWGQGSYNEQFF.